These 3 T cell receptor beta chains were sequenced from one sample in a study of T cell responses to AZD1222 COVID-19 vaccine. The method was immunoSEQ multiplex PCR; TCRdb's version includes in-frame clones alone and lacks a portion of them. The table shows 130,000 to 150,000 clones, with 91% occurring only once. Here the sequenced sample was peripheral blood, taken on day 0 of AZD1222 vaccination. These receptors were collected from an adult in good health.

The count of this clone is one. For the CDR3, the DNA is TGCGCCAGCAGCCAAGACGCTGTCAGACCCCAGCATTTT. It is translated as CASSQDAVRPQHF. The chain is built from TRBV4-1 and TRBJ1-5; no firm D call. This CDR3 is 13 amino acids long. Per germline, CDR1 MGHRA and CDR2 YSYEKL. V dropped 0 bases and J dropped 10 bases, with 10 bases sitting between them.

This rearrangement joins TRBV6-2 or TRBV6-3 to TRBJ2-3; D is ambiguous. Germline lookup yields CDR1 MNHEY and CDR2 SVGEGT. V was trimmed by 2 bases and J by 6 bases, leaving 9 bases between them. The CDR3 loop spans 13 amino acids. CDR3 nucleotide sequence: TGTGCCAGCAGTTACGCCATGGGGGATACGCAGTATTTT. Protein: CASSYAMGDTQYF.

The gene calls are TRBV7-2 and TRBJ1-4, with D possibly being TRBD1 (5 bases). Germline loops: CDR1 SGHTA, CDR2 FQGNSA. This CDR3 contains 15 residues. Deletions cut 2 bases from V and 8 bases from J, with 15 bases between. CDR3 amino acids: CASSLTGVFGEKLFF. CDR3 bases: TGTGCCAGCAGCTTAACGGGGGTCTTCGGAGAAAAACTGTTTTTT. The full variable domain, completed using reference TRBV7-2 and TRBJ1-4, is GAGVSQSPSNKVTEKGKDVELRCDPISGHTALYWYRQSLGQGLEFLIYFQGNSAPDKSGLPSDRFSAERTGGSVSTLTIQRTQQEDSAVYLCASSLTGVFGEKLFFGSGTQLSVL.